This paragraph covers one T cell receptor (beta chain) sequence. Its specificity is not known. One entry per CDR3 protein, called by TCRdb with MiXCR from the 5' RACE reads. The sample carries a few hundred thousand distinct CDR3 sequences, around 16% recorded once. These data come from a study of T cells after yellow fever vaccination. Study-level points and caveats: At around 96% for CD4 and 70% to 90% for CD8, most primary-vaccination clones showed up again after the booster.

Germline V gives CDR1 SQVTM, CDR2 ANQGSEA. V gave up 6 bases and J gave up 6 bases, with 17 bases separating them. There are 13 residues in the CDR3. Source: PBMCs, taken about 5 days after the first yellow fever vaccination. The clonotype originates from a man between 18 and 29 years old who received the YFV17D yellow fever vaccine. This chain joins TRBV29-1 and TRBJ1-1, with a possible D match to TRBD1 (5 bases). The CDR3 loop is CSVARVFSAEAFF. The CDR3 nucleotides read TGCAGCGTGGCCAGGGTGTTTAGTGCTGAAGCTTTCTTT.